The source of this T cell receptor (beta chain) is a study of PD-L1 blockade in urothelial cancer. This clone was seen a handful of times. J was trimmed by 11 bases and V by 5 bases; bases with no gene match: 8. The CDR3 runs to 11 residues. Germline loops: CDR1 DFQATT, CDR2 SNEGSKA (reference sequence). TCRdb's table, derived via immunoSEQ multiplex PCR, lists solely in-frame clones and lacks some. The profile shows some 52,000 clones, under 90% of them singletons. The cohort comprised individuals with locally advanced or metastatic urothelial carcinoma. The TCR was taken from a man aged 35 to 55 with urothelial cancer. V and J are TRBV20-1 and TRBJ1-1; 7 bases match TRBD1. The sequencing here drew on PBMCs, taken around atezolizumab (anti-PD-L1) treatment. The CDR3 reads CSAGRTGDAFF. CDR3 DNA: TGCAGTGCTGGACGTACAGGGGACGCTTTCTTT.